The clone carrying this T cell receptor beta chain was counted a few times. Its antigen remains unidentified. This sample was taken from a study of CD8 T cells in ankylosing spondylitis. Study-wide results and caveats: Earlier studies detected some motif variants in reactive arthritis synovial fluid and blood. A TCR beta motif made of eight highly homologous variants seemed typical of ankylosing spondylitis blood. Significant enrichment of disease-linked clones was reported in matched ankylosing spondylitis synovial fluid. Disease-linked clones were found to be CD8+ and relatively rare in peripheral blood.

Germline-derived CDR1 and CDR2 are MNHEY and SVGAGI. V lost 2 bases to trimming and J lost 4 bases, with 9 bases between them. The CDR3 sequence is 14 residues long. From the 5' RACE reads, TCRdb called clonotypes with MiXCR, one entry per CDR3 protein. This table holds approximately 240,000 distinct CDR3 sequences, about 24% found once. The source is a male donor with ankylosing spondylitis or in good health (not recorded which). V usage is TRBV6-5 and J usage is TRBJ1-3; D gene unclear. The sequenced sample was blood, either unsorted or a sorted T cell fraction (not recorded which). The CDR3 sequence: CASSYGGGGNTIYF. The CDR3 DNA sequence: TGTGCCAGCAGTTACGGAGGTGGCGGAAACACCATATATTTT.